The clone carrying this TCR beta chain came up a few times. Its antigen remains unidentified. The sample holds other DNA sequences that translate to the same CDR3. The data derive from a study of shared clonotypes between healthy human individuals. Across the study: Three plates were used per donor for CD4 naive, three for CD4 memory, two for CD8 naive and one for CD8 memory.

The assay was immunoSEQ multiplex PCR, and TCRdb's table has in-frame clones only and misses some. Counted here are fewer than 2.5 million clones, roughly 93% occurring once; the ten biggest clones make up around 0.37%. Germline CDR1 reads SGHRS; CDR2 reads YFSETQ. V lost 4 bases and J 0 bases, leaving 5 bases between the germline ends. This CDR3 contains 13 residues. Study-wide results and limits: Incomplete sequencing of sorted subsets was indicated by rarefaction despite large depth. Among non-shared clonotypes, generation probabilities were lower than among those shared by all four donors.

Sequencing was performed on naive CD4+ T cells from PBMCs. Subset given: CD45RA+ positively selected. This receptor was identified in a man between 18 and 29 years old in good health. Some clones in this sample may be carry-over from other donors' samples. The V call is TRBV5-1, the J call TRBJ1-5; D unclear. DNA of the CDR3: TGCGCCAGCAGCGTGGATAGCAATCAGCCCCAGCATTTT. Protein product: CASSVDSNQPQHF.